This T cell receptor beta chain was identified in a study of a mutant IDH1 vaccine in newly diagnosed glioma. Assay used: immunoSEQ multiplex PCR; TCRdb lists only in-frame clones, some missing. The profile shows 30,000 or so clones, roughly nine tenths of them singletons. Study-level points and caveats: Patients mounted vaccine-induced immune responses in 85% to 95% of cases.

Time point denoted: baseline, week 1 (first vaccination visit). Treatment defined: pre-vaccination baseline after standard-of-care therapy. Trimming took 5 bases from V and 2 from J; bases not matched to a gene: 8. The length of the CDR3 is 16 residues. Germline V gene data show CDR1 as SGHTA and CDR2 as FQGNSA. About this clone: Its target is not known.

V gene TRBV7-2 combines with J gene TRBJ1-4, with TRBD1 matching 7 bases. The TCR sequence derives from a woman aged 40 to 50 with glioma. This specimen consisted of PBMCs, obtained from a glioma patient treated with radiotherapy, temozolomide or both. In DNA, the CDR3 is TGTGCCAGCAGCCTACAGGGGAGACACACTAATGAAAAACTGTTTTTT. It yields the protein CASSLQGRHTNEKLFF.